These 8 T cell receptor beta chains share one sample of origin, sequenced in a study of T cell repertoires in cytomegalovirus infection. The antigens for these receptors are not known. TCRdb re-derived calls from the reads in MiXCR, one entry per CDR3 protein. The sample records roughly 570,000 distinct CDR3 sequences, just under 40% being singletons. The sample in question was cultured PBMCs, obtained from culture after CMV antigen stimulation. The receptors were sampled from a human donor in good health (CMV status not recorded). Some clones in this sample may be carry-over from other donors' samples.

This chain uses TRBV6-2 or TRBV6-3 with TRBJ2-2; D is perhaps TRBD1 or TRBD2 (5 bases each). V was trimmed by 10 bases and J by 8 bases, leaving 20 bases between them. The CDR3 loop spans 14 amino acids. CDR1 and CDR2 (germline): MNHEY, SVGEGT. Here the CDR3 reads CATTGTPTDGELFF. The CDR3 DNA sequence: TGTGCCACTACCGGGACCCCTACCGATGGGGAGCTGTTTTTT.

This sequence joins TRBV4-1 and TRBJ1-5; 7 nucleotides match TRBD1. Germline V lookup: CDR1 MGHRA, CDR2 YSYEKL. The CDR3 consists of 15 residues. After removal of 6 bases from V and 3 bases from J, the junction contained 8 bases not matched to a gene. The CDR3 DNA reads as TGCGCCAGCAGTCCACTCGACAGGGACAATCAGCCCCAGCATTTT. As protein: CASSPLDRDNQPQHF.

The gene calls are TRBV30 and TRBJ1-1, with no clear D. V lost 7 bases to trimming and J lost 7 bases, with 10 bases between them. The CDR3 extends over 10 amino acids. The germline gives CDR1 GTSNPN, CDR2 SVGIG (reference sequence). CDR3: CASNLVEAFF. Here the CDR3 DNA reads TGTGCCTCCAATTTGGTTGAAGCTTTCTTT.

The chain is built from TRBV4-1 and TRBJ2-1; D not resolved. The CDR3 runs to 15 residues. CDR1 MGHRA and CDR2 YSYEKL come from the germline V gene. Trimming stripped 0 bases from V and 8 bases from J, with 14 bases between. The CDR3 region has the DNA TGCGCCAGCAGCCAAGATGGGCTCCCCCGGGATGAGCAGTTCTTC. This gives the protein CASSQDGLPRDEQFF.

V usage is TRBV11-1 and J usage is TRBJ2-1, with 8 positions matching TRBD2. Germline assignment: CDR1 SGHAT and CDR2 FQDESV (reference sequence). Trimming removed 6 bases from V and 3 bases from J; junction bases left unmatched: 7. The CDR3 consists of 15 residues. CDR3 residues: CASSAGAGGYNEQFF. The CDR3 DNA is TGTGCCAGCAGTGCAGGCGCGGGGGGCTACAATGAGCAGTTCTTC. Full variable domain (missing parts from reference TRBV11-1 and TRBJ2-1): EAEVAQSPRYKITEKSQAVAFWCDPISGHATLYWYRQILGQGPELLVQFQDESVVDDSQLPKDRFSAERLKGVDSTLKIQPAELGDSAMYLCASSAGAGGYNEQFFGPGTRLTVL.

The J gene is TRBJ2-6, the V gene TRBV6-2 or TRBV6-3; D not resolved. The V gene's germline CDR1 is MNHEY and CDR2 SVGEGT. V shed 6 bases and J shed 2 bases, with 14 bases lying between them. The CDR3 covers 16 residues. CDR3 loop: CASSPLYMAGANVLTF. In DNA, the CDR3 is TGTGCCAGCAGCCCACTATACATGGCTGGGGCCAACGTCCTGACTTTC.

The sample holds a few counts of this clonotype. The CDR3, as DNA: TGCAGTGGGGTCGAAGCCCCTCAAGAGACCCAGTACTTC. It is translated as CSGVEAPQETQYF. V is TRBV20-1 and J is TRBJ2-5; D gene uncertain. V was pared by 7 bases and J by 2 bases, with 14 bases between. The germline gives CDR1 DFQATT, CDR2 SNEGSKA (reference sequence). The CDR3 extends over 13 amino acids.

The chain carries TRBV7-2 and TRBJ1-6; D remains unclear. The CDR3 has 13 residues. From germline, CDR1 is SGHTA and CDR2 FQGNSA. V gave up 5 bases and J gave up 10 bases, with 12 bases separating them. CDR3 residues: CASSAQVGSPLHF. The CDR3 coding sequence is TGTGCCAGCAGCGCTCAGGTGGGATCACCCCTCCACTTT.